A single sample is the source of the 3 T cell receptor beta chains below, sequenced in a study of early T cells in non-severe SARS-CoV-2 infection. TCRdb re-analysed the 5' RACE reads in MiXCR, keeping a single row per CDR3 protein. The sample contains about 90,000 distinct CDR3 sequences, about 12% of which appear only once. The sequences come from whole blood, collected at baseline. These receptors were collected from an adult who was a healthcare worker with PCR-confirmed SARS-CoV-2 infection or an uninfected control (not recorded which).

This clonotype was seen repeatedly, ten times or more. This chain connects TRBV7-8 to TRBJ1-5; tentatively, D is TRBD1 (5 bases). The CDR3 is 14 amino acids. The ends were cut back, 0 bases at V and 4 bases at J, with 7 bases in the middle. The germline CDR1 and CDR2 sequences are SGHVS and FQNEAQ. Written as DNA, the CDR3 is TGTGCCAGCAGCTTAGCGGGGGATAATCAGCCCCAGCATTTT. Amino acid sequence: CASSLAGDNQPQHF.

This clonotype turned up a few times. This chain uses TRBV11-2 with TRBJ2-1; D perhaps matches TRBD1 (5 bases). CDR1 SGHAT and CDR2 FQNNGV come from the germline V gene. This CDR3 region has 14 residues. V lost 1 base and J lost 12, with 16 bases in between. CDR3: CASSLVPGPLGQFF. In DNA form, the CDR3 reads TGTGCCAGCAGCTTAGTTCCAGGGCCCCTTGGGCAGTTCTTC.

The chain recombines TRBV4-2 with TRBJ1-1, with a weak D call TRBD1 (5 bases). The CDR3 length is 15 residues. V lost 0 bases to trimming and J lost 4 bases, with 12 bases between them. Germline V gene lookup returns CDR1 LGHNA and CDR2 YNFKEQ. The CDR3: CASSQDEQRGTEAFF. The CDR3 DNA sequence: TGTGCCAGCAGCCAAGACGAACAGAGGGGCACTGAAGCTTTCTTT.